This TCR beta chain is drawn from a study of T cell responses to AZD1222 COVID-19 vaccine. The study, taken as a whole, reports: Reportedly, nearly half the spike-specific TCRs target unmutated variant regions. Only a handful of individuals given AZD1222 were seropositive at baseline. Scientists sampled the repertoires only once the peak T cell response had passed.

On this clone itself: What it binds is unknown.

CDR1 and CDR2 from the germline V gene are ENHRY and SYGVKD. The CDR3 spans 13 residues. With V trimmed by 6 bases and J by 6 bases, 4 bases remained unmatched. Clones were sequenced by immunoSEQ multiplex PCR, and TCRdb holds only the in-frame ones, with some missing. In the table there are about 120,000 clones, roughly 91% of which are singletons. The chain is built from TRBV10-3 and TRBJ1-5, with TRBD1 matching over 8 bases. Sequenced here: peripheral blood, sampled 28 days after the second AZD1222 dose. The sequence derives from an adult who received the AZD1222 COVID-19 vaccine. As DNA, the CDR3 is TGTGCCATCAGCGGACAGGGAGGTCAGCCCCAGCATTTT. Protein product: CAISGQGGQPQHF.